These T cell receptor beta chains were read from a single sample in a study of T cells after posttransplantation cyclophosphamide. The method was immunoSEQ multiplex PCR; TCRdb's version includes in-frame clones alone and lacks a portion of them. The specimen gives 40,000 to 55,000 clones without singletons; the ten biggest hold 2% to 2.5%. Specimen: PBMCs. Every receptor here comes from a man between 35 and 55 years old in good health, CMV-negative, and a related stem cell transplant donor. Each CDR3 is given with its conserved first and last residue. A D gene is named only where the DNA matches it firmly. Some rows have no size entry. The others give once, few or many, or a class for an expanded clone.

v_gene	j_gene	abundance	d_gene	CDR3nt	CDR3aa
TRBV28	TRBJ2-2	-	TRBD2	TGTGCCAGCAGCTATTTACTAGCGATTAACACCGGGGAGCTGTTTTTT	CASSYLLAINTGELFF
TRBV7-2	TRBJ1-3	many	-	TGTGCCAGCAGCTTCCGTGGAAACACCATATATTTT	CASSFRGNTIYF
TRBV7-2	TRBJ1-3	many	-	TGTGCCAGCAGCTTGCGGTTACGATCCACCATATATTTT	CASSLRLRSTIYF
TRBV6-6	TRBJ1-5	many	-	TGTGCCAGCAGTTACGAAGGGAGGAGCCATCAGCCCCAGCATTTT	CASSYEGRSHQPQHF
TRBV2	TRBJ2-2	many	TRBD2	TGTGCCAGCTCCAGACTAGCGGGGAACACCGGGGAGCTGTTTTTT	CASSRLAGNTGELFF
TRBV11-3	TRBJ2-1	many	-	TGTGCCAGCAGCGGTAGCGTGAATGAGCAGTTCTTC	CASSGSVNEQFF
TRBV7-2	TRBJ1-1	many	-	TGTGCCAGCAGCCCCCTTAGAACGGGGGGCACTGAAGCTTTCTTT	CASSPLRTGGTEAFF
TRBV27	TRBJ2-2	many	TRBD2	TGTGCCAGCAGTTTAGGGCTAGCGGGAGAGTGGTTCACCGGGGAGCTGTTTTTT	CASSLGLAGEWFTGELFF
TRBV6-5	TRBJ2-7	many	TRBD1	TGTGCCAGCAGCCTGGACAGGGGAAACGAGCAGTACTTC	CASSLDRGNEQYF
TRBV5-6	TRBJ2-5	many	TRBD2	TGTGCCAGCAGCTGGAGGGGAGCGGGAGAAGAGACCCAGTACTTC	CASSWRGAGEETQYF
TRBV28	TRBJ1-1	many	-	TGTGCCAGCACTTTACCGCCTGGAGGGACTGAAGCTTTCTTT	CASTLPPGGTEAFF
TRBV6-1	TRBJ2-7	-	-	TGTGCCAGCAGATATTCGGGACAAGCCTACGAGCAGTACTTC	CASRYSGQAYEQYF
TRBV27	TRBJ2-2	many	-	TGTGCCAGCAGTTTTGGGCTATCCAACACCGGGGAGCTGTTTTTT	CASSFGLSNTGELFF
TRBV14	TRBJ2-7	many	TRBD1	TGTGCCAGCAGCCAAGAAACAGGGGGCCAACACGAGCAGTACTTC	CASSQETGGQHEQYF
TRBV27	TRBJ2-1	many	TRBD2	TGTGCCAGCAGAACGCAGACTAGCGGGAATGAGCAGTTCTTC	CASRTQTSGNEQFF
TRBV7-9	TRBJ2-5	many	-	TGTGCCGGAAAGGGCCGGGGAGAGACCCAGTACTTC	CAGKGRGETQYF
TRBV6-5	TRBJ2-3	many	-	TGTGCCAGCAGCCGGACTCAGGGGTGGGATACGCAGTATTTT	CASSRTQGWDTQYF
TRBV27	TRBJ1-2	-	-	TGTGCCAGCAGTTTTAGGCAGGGGATGGATGGCTACACCTTC	CASSFRQGMDGYTF
TRBV4-2	TRBJ2-3	many	TRBD2	TGTGCCAGCAGCCCACAACTAGCGGGGCGCACAGATACGCAGTATTTT	CASSPQLAGRTDTQYF
TRBV28	TRBJ2-5	many	-	TGTGCCAGCAGTTTAGTGAGGGAACAAGAGACCCAGTACTTC	CASSLVREQETQYF
TRBV2	TRBJ1-2	few	TRBD1	TGTGCCAGCACCACCGGGACAGGGGCTTTCGGCCACACCTTC	CASTTGTGAFGHTF
TRBV7-9	TRBJ2-4	many	TRBD2	TGTGCCAGCAGCTCCGGGACTAGCGCTGCCAAAAACATTCAGTACTTC	CASSSGTSAAKNIQYF
TRBV25-1	TRBJ1-2	many	TRBD1	TGTGCCAGCAGTGAAAGTAGACAGGGCCATGGCTACACCTTC	CASSESRQGHGYTF
TRBV7-8	TRBJ2-5	many	TRBD2	TGTGCCAGCAGCCACCCTAGCGGAACAAAGGAGACCCAGTACTTC	CASSHPSGTKETQYF
TRBV6-1	TRBJ2-7	many	TRBD2	TGTGCCAGCAGTGAAGTAGCGGGTCCCTCCTACGAGCAGTACTTC	CASSEVAGPSYEQYF
TRBV27	TRBJ1-2	many	-	TGTGCCAGCAGTTTAAGCAGGGTTAATGGCTACACCTTC	CASSLSRVNGYTF
TRBV29-1	TRBJ2-1	many	-	TGCAGCGTTGAGGCGGTGGGGGGTAGCTCCTACAATGAGCAGTTCTTC	CSVEAVGGSSYNEQFF
TRBV11-3	TRBJ2-7	many	-	TGTGCCAGCAGCCCCGTAGCGGACTTTATCTACGAGCAGTACTTC	CASSPVADFIYEQYF
TRBV29-1	TRBJ2-1	many	TRBD1	TGCAGCGTTGGGCCTTCGGACAGGGCGTACAATGAGCAGTTCTTC	CSVGPSDRAYNEQFF
TRBV2	TRBJ2-6	many	-	TGTGCCAGCAGTGAAGCGCTTCGGGGCTCTGGGGCCAACGTCCTGACTTTC	CASSEALRGSGANVLTF
TRBV28	TRBJ1-3	many	-	TGTGCCAGCAGTTTGGTCATCGGTGGTGGAAACACCATATATTTT	CASSLVIGGGNTIYF
TRBV7-2	TRBJ2-6	many	-	TGTGCCAGCAGCCCGGAGCCTGGGGCCAACGTCCTGACTTTC	CASSPEPGANVLTF
TRBV2	TRBJ2-3	many	-	TGTGCCACCATGGAAGCCTACTCGCAGTATTTT	CATMEAYSQYF
TRBV7-3	TRBJ2-1	few	-	TGTGCCAGCAGTTTGCGGGGGGTAGGGGGCCCCTACAATGAGCAGTTCTTC	CASSLRGVGGPYNEQFF
TRBV6-1	TRBJ2-7	many	TRBD2	TGTGCCAGCAGTGAAGCGGTAGCGGGACTGGACGAGCAGTACTTC	CASSEAVAGLDEQYF
TRBV6-5	TRBJ2-1	many	-	TGTGCCAGCAGTTTCAGACTTACGTCCAATGAGCAGTTCTTC	CASSFRLTSNEQFF
TRBV7-6	TRBJ2-7	many	TRBD1	TGTGCCAGCAGCTTAGGGGGGACAGGGGATCTGTACTTC	CASSLGGTGDLYF
TRBV27	TRBJ2-2	many	TRBD2	TGTGCCAGCAGTTTTAATTTAGCGGGAACCGGGGAGCTGTTTTTT	CASSFNLAGTGELFF
TRBV7-9	TRBJ2-7	many	TRBD2	TGTGCCAGCAGCATATCCGGGACTAGTCGCGACGAGCAGTACTTC	CASSISGTSRDEQYF
TRBV7-9	TRBJ1-2	many	-	TGTGCCAGCAGCTTTGGCAGGGACTATGGCTACACCTTC	CASSFGRDYGYTF
TRBV7-2	TRBJ2-2	many	TRBD2	TGTGCCAGCAGCCTGACTGCTATTGGACTAGCGGACCCCGGGGAGCTGTTTTTT	CASSLTAIGLADPGELFF
TRBV29-1	TRBJ1-2	many	-	TGCAGCGTTGGACAGCGACAAAAGATCGGCTACACCTTC	CSVGQRQKIGYTF
TRBV11-2	TRBJ2-1	many	-	TGTGCCAGCACTATAAGTTCGGGAGCCTACAATGAGCAGTTCTTC	CASTISSGAYNEQFF
TRBV11-2	TRBJ1-2	many	TRBD1	TGTGCCAGCAGCTCTTACCGGGACAGGGGAAAGGGCTATGGCTACACCTTC	CASSSYRDRGKGYGYTF
TRBV27	TRBJ2-5	many	-	TGTGCCAGCAGTTTATCTGGAGGGAGCCAAGAGACCCAGTACTTC	CASSLSGGSQETQYF
TRBV6-6	TRBJ2-7	many	-	TGTGCCAGCAGTAGGAACAGGGAATACGAGCAGTACTTC	CASSRNREYEQYF
TRBV5-1	TRBJ1-1	many	-	TGCGCCAGCAGCTTGGCCGGACAGTCTTACACTGAAGCTTTCTTT	CASSLAGQSYTEAFF
TRBV15	TRBJ1-1	many	-	TGTGCCACCAGCAGAGGACAGCCGATGAACACTGAAGCTTTCTTT	CATSRGQPMNTEAFF
TRBV7-9	TRBJ2-2	many	-	TGTGCCAGCTCCCCTACCGGGGAGCTGTTTTTT	CASSPTGELFF
TRBV27	TRBJ1-6	-	-	TGTGCCAGCTCCTGGGAGCGGTTTAATTCACCCCTCCACTTT	CASSWERFNSPLHF
TRBV27	TRBJ2-2	many	-	TGTGCCAGCAGTAAATTATGGGGTGTGTCAGAATCGGGAGCCGGGGAGCTGTTTTTT	CASSKLWGVSESGAGELFF
TRBV7-8	TRBJ2-1	many	TRBD2	TGTGCCAGCAGCTTAGCTCGAGCGGGAGGGCTAAAGGCCCACAATGAGCAGTTCTTC	CASSLARAGGLKAHNEQFF
TRBV7-3	TRBJ2-1	-	TRBD2	TGTGCCAGCAGCTTATCCGGGACTAGTTTTGGTGTTGGCAGTGAGCAGTTCTTC	CASSLSGTSFGVGSEQFF
TRBV6-5	TRBJ1-2	many	-	TGTGCCAGCAGATCCGGGGAGTCTAACTATGGCTACACCTTC	CASRSGESNYGYTF